This T cell receptor beta chain is drawn from a study of OX40 agonist ivuxolimab in advanced cancers. Study at large: Three patients, one with hepatocellular carcinoma and two with cutaneous melanoma, responded partially. Study observations and caveats: Low normalized clonal expansion also occurred in some nonresponding patients. Relative to CD4+, CD8+ T cells held more expanded clones on average.

Some clones are missing from TCRdb's copy, which holds only in-frame ones; the method was immunoSEQ multiplex PCR. This repertoire shows fewer than 90,000 clones, 93% found once; its top ten account for 6.2%. Regarding this clone: Its target is unknown.

Patients were ineligible given autoimmune disease history or systemic immunosuppression. Sequencing was performed on CD4+ or CD8+ T cells sorted from blood, taken in a trial of the OX40 agonist ivuxolimab. The source of this sequence is an adult with an advanced solid tumor such as melanoma, head and neck, liver or kidney cancer.

This CDR3 is CASSWGTGEQYF. CDR3 nucleotide sequence: TGTGCCAGCAGCTGGGGGACGGGGGAGCAGTACTTC. This chain links TRBV5-4 with TRBJ2-7, with D possibly being TRBD1 or TRBD2 (5 bases each). The V and J ends lost 3 bases and 7 bases respectively, with 11 bases between them. This CDR3 region has 12 residues. Germline V gene sequence: CDR1 SGHNT, CDR2 YYREEE (reference sequence).